Listed here are 28 T cell receptor beta chains from one sample, sequenced in a study of T-cell memory formation after mild COVID-19. Each CDR3 protein gets one entry after TCRdb re-called the 5' RACE reads with MiXCR. Of roughly 610,000 distinct CDR3 sequences listed, roughly 17% are singletons. The source material was PBMCs or a T cell subset sorted from them (not recorded which). These receptors were collected from an adult woman who had mild COVID-19 (a few samples of this study predate the infection). Cell type and time point are not known.

This clonotype appeared a few times. The chain carries TRBV24-1 and TRBJ2-7; TRBD2 matches 11 bases. CDR3 length: 15 residues. V was clipped by 7 bases and J by 5 bases; unmatched bases: 9. Looked up from germline, CDR1 is KGHDR and CDR2 is SFDVKD. The CDR3 sequence: CATRDTSGRDHEQYF. CDR3 bases: TGTGCCACCAGGGATACTAGCGGGAGAGACCACGAGCAGTACTTC.

This chain joins TRBV24-1 and TRBJ2-1; D is unclear. This CDR3 contains 14 residues. Germline lookup yields CDR1 KGHDR and CDR2 SFDVKD. Trimming removed 7 bases at V and 2 bases at J, with 11 bases between. CDR3 sequence: CATSRTPPYNEQFF. CDR3 DNA sequence: TGTGCCACCAGCAGGACCCCTCCCTACAATGAGCAGTTCTTC.

The V call is TRBV5-1, the J call TRBJ2-5, with 8 bases identical to TRBD1. The germline gives CDR1 SGHRS, CDR2 YFSETQ. The CDR3 covers 14 residues. The V segment lost 5 bases and the J segment 2 bases; nucleotides outside the gene matches: 5. Here the CDR3 reads CASSFGDRQETQYF. CDR3 DNA sequence: TGCGCCAGCAGTTTCGGGGACAGGCAAGAGACCCAGTACTTC.

V usage is TRBV15 and J usage is TRBJ2-1, with 8 bases fitting TRBD2. This CDR3 has 15 residues. The germline gives CDR1 LNHNV, CDR2 YYDKDF (reference sequence). V shed 0 bases, J shed 7 bases, and the junction held 5 bases outside the gene matches. CDR3: CATSRDSGMANEQFF. The CDR3 region has the DNA TGTGCCACCAGCAGAGATAGCGGGATGGCGAATGAGCAGTTCTTC.

This clonotype has just a few counts. J is TRBJ1-3 and V is TRBV5-1; D is ambiguous. The CDR3 runs 16 residues. Trimming took 0 bases from V and 2 from J, leaving 12 bases between them. The germline V gene encodes CDR1 SGHRS and CDR2 YFSETQ. CDR3 protein: CASSLGAGGTGNTIYF. CDR3 DNA sequence: TGCGCCAGCAGCTTGGGGGCAGGAGGCACTGGAAACACCATATATTTT.

The chain combines TRBV2 with TRBJ1-6; D gene uncertain. V was pared by 7 bases and J by 15 bases, with 16 bases between. This CDR3 comprises 12 residues. Germline V gives CDR1 SNHLY, CDR2 FYNNEI. The CDR3 DNA reads as TGTGCCAGCACCGAAGCGGGTTTTGGCCTCCACTTT. This encodes CASTEAGFGLHF.

The genes are TRBV3-1 and TRBJ1-2, with unresolved D. The germline CDR1 and CDR2 sequences are LGHDT and YNNKEL (reference sequence). V dropped 0 bases and J dropped 8 bases, with 10 bases sitting between them. The CDR3 length is 13 residues. The DNA of the CDR3 is TGTGCCAGCAGCCAAGATCCGGGGTCCGGCTACACCTTC. It codes for CASSQDPGSGYTF.

A few counts support this clonotype. The CDR3 here is CASSDRQGLNEKLFF. The CDR3 bases are TGTGCCAGCAGTGACCGACAGGGCCTTAATGAAAAACTGTTTTTT. The chain carries TRBV6-5 and TRBJ1-4; 7 bases align to TRBD1. Unmatched junction bases numbered 7, after V lost 5 bases and J lost 4 bases. The CDR3 is 15 residues long. Germline CDR1 MNHEY, CDR2 SVGAGI.

The chain joins TRBV20-1 to TRBJ1-5; no clear D. This CDR3 is 14 amino acids long. Trimming removed 0 bases from V and 2 bases from J, with 8 bases in between. CDR1 and CDR2 from the germline V gene are DFQATT and SNEGSKA (reference sequence). The CDR3 spells CSARDRLGNQPQHF. For the CDR3, the DNA is TGCAGTGCTAGAGATCGGTTGGGCAATCAGCCCCAGCATTTT.

This clonotype was seen only a few times. The chain is built from TRBV7-9 and TRBJ2-7; D is possibly TRBD2 (6 bases). The CDR3 is 15 residues long. From germline, CDR1 is SEHNR and CDR2 FQNEAQ (reference sequence). Trimming left V 6 bases short and J 7 bases short, with 22 bases between. The CDR3: CASRKALAPPGEQYF. For the CDR3, the DNA is TGTGCCAGCAGAAAGGCCCTAGCGCCGCCGGGGGAGCAGTACTTC.

This chain joins TRBV20-1 and TRBJ2-5; 12 bases align to TRBD2. CDR1 is DFQATT, CDR2 SNEGSKA, per germline (reference sequence). J was trimmed by 1 base and V by 3 bases; bases with no gene match: 3. The CDR3 sequence is 15 residues long. CDR3 bases: TGCAGTGCTAGGCCTAGCGGGAGGGTCCAAGAGACCCAGTACTTC. Translating gives CSARPSGRVQETQYF.

This chain links TRBV28 with TRBJ2-7, with 16 bases matching TRBD2. The V gene's germline CDR1 is MDHEN and CDR2 SYDVKM. The CDR3 has 18 residues. The J segment lost 2 bases and the V segment lost 5 bases, leaving 9 bases of the junction unmatched. DNA for the CDR3: TGTGCCAGCAGTCACGGGACTAGCGGGAGGGCCTATGCCTACGAGCAGTACTTC. Translated: CASSHGTSGRAYAYEQYF.

This clonotype was detected a few times. The chain uses TRBV6-1 and TRBJ2-1; 12 nucleotides agree with TRBD2. V was clipped by 2 bases and J by 3 bases; unmatched bases: 5. Germline CDR1 reads MNHNS; CDR2 reads SASEGT. The CDR3 runs 17 residues. The CDR3 loop is CASSETVLAGGYNEQFF. The DNA of the CDR3 is TGTGCCAGCAGTGAAACGGTACTAGCGGGAGGCTACAATGAGCAGTTCTTC.

Only one count was recorded for this clonotype. Here the CDR3 DNA reads TGTGCCGCTAGCCCGACAGGGGGCAACTATGGCTACACCTTC. Its translation is CAASPTGGNYGYTF. This rearrangement joins TRBV24-1 to TRBJ1-2; 10 bases map to TRBD1. Germline CDR1 KGHDR, CDR2 SFDVKD. The CDR3 covers 14 residues. Trimming removed 12 bases from V and 2 bases from J; junction bases left unmatched: 8.

V and J are TRBV4-2 and TRBJ1-2, with D possibly TRBD1 on 6 matching bases. There are 16 residues in the CDR3. Germline V gene data show CDR1 as LGHNA and CDR2 as YNFKEQ. Between the trimmed V and J ends, which lost 0 bases and 4 bases, there was a span of 15 bases. DNA for the CDR3: TGTGCCAGCAGCCAAGATCTTACGGGACAACTCTATGGCTACACCTTC. Its protein is CASSQDLTGQLYGYTF.

The table lists this clonotype with a few counts. J is TRBJ2-5 and V is TRBV5-6; D remains unclear. The ends were cut back, 0 bases at V and 4 bases at J, with 13 bases in the middle. Germline CDR1 and CDR2: SGHDT and YYEEEE. This CDR3 comprises 15 residues. The DNA of the CDR3 is TGTGCCAGCAGCTTGGAGGCTTGGGCGTTAGAGACCCAGTACTTC. Amino acid sequence: CASSLEAWALETQYF. The entire variable domain, with the rest obtained from reference TRBV5-6 and TRBJ2-5, is as follows: DAGVTQSPTHLIKTRGQQVTLRCSPKSGHDTVSWYQQALGQGPQFIFQYYEEEERQRGNFPDRFSGHQFPNYSSELNVNALLLGDSALYLCASSLEAWALETQYFGPGTRLLVL.

This clonotype was recorded at least ten times. This chain links TRBV7-6 with TRBJ2-5; the match to TRBD2 covers 11 bases. V dropped 1 base and J dropped 3; count of bases not matched to a gene: 4. Germline V gene sequence: CDR1 SGHVS, CDR2 FNYEAQ. This CDR3 has 16 residues. The CDR3: CASSLDSGRAEETQYF. The CDR3 coding sequence is TGTGCCAGCAGCTTAGATAGCGGGAGGGCCGAAGAGACCCAGTACTTC.

The chain uses TRBV20-1 and TRBJ1-4, with a possible D match to TRBD1 (6 bases). V was clipped by 6 bases and J by 8 bases, with 16 bases between them. CDR1 is DFQATT, CDR2 SNEGSKA, per germline (reference sequence). The CDR3 is made up of 13 amino acids. CDR3 DNA: TGCAGTGCACAATCCGGGGGCCCCGAAAAACTGTTTTTT. It encodes CSAQSGGPEKLFF.

This chain links TRBV6-5 with TRBJ2-6; perhaps TRBD2 as D (5 bases). The CDR3 sequence is 14 residues long. Trimming took 8 bases from V and 1 from J, leaving 9 bases between them. Germline loops: CDR1 MNHEY, CDR2 SVGAGI. The CDR3 sequence is CASGSHSGANVLTF. The CDR3 DNA follows: TGTGCCAGCGGGAGCCATTCTGGGGCCAACGTCCTGACTTTC.

As concerns this clonotype: A junction boundary mismatches the germline segment, possibly from a read error. The chain links TRBV29-1 to TRBJ2-3; no clear D. The length of the CDR3 is 14 residues. CDR1 and CDR2 (germline): SQVTM, ANQGSEA. Here the CDR3 reads CSVQESPGTDTQYF. The CDR3 DNA is TGCAGCGTTCAAGAGAGCCCGGGCACAGATACGCAGTATTTT.

The CDR3 protein is CASSSQGPWGYTF. The CDR3 DNA reads as TGTGCCAGCAGTTCACAGGGGCCTTGGGGCTACACCTTC. This chain links TRBV12-3 or TRBV12-4 with TRBJ1-2; 7 bases line up with TRBD1. The J segment lost 8 bases and the V segment lost 4 bases, leaving 7 bases of the junction unmatched. The CDR3 has 13 amino acids.

V and J are TRBV20-1 and TRBJ1-4; D remains ambiguous. The CDR3 has 14 residues. Between the trimmed V and J ends, which lost 5 bases and 4 bases, there was a span of 14 bases. Germline lookup yields CDR1 DFQATT and CDR2 SNEGSKA (reference sequence). The CDR3 nucleotides read TGCAGTGCTTCCCGTGCGGCGGGTAATGAAAAACTGTTTTTT. The encoded protein is CSASRAAGNEKLFF.

The chain couples TRBV4-1 to TRBJ1-2; D is perhaps TRBD1 (6 bases). Germline CDR1 is MGHRA and CDR2 is YSYEKL. V gave up 2 bases and J gave up 2 bases, with 12 bases separating them. The CDR3 spans 15 residues. The DNA for the CDR3 is TGCGCCAGCAGCCAACAGGGGTCCGGCAACTATGGCTACACCTTC. The encoded protein is CASSQQGSGNYGYTF.

This clonotype was counted at least ten times. V usage is TRBV7-9 and J usage is TRBJ2-3; TRBD2 is a possible D gene (6 bases). The V gene lost 0 bases and the J gene lost 4 bases, with 17 bases spanning the gap. The CDR3 is made up of 17 amino acids. CDR1 is SEHNR and CDR2 is FQNEAQ in the germline V gene (reference sequence). CDR3 sequence (DNA): TGTGCCAGCAGCTTAGCGGAGGGAAGTCCGTGGGCAGATACGCAGTATTTT. It is translated as CASSLAEGSPWADTQYF.

This clonotype turned up a few times. This sequence joins TRBV10-3 and TRBJ2-3, with TRBD1 as a possible D gene (5 bases). Germline V lookup: CDR1 ENHRY, CDR2 SYGVKD. Trimming removed 4 bases from V and 5 bases from J, with 10 bases in between. This CDR3 comprises 13 residues. CDR3 sequence reads: CAISAAGQDTQYF. CDR3 bases: TGTGCCATCAGTGCGGCAGGGCAAGATACGCAGTATTTT.

Only a few counts were recorded for this clonotype. The chain uses TRBV15 and TRBJ2-1; D not certain. CDR3 size: 14 residues. V gave up 5 bases and J gave up 5 bases, with 13 bases separating them. CDR1 and CDR2 (germline): LNHNV, YYDKDF (reference sequence). CDR3 loop: CATSQGRRNNEQFF. The CDR3 nucleotides read TGTGCCACCAGCCAAGGACGCCGAAACAATGAGCAGTTCTTC.

The CDR3 DNA sequence: TGTGCCAGCACGAGGGGGAACACTGAAGCTTTCTTT. Amino acids: CASTRGNTEAFF. This rearrangement joins TRBV6-1 to TRBJ1-1, with D perhaps matching TRBD1 (5 bases). Germline V gives CDR1 MNHNS, CDR2 SASEGT. The CDR3 covers 12 residues. V lost 7 bases and J lost 1, with 7 bases in between.

This chain uses TRBV28 with TRBJ2-1; 8 bases fit TRBD2. The CDR3 length is 15 residues. J lost 8 bases, V lost 7 bases, and 13 bases had no gene match. The germline V gene encodes CDR1 MDHEN and CDR2 SYDVKM. Here the CDR3 DNA reads TGTGCCAGCACCGAGCGGGGGACTACTACTCATGAGCAGTTCTTC. This codes for CASTERGTTTHEQFF. The variable domain in full, completed from reference TRBV28 and TRBJ2-1, reads DVKVTQSSRYLVKRTGEKVFLECVQDMDHENMFWYRQDPGLGLRLIYFSYDVKMKEKGDIPEGYSVSREKKERFSLILESASTNQTSMYLCASTERGTTTHEQFFGPGTRLTVL.